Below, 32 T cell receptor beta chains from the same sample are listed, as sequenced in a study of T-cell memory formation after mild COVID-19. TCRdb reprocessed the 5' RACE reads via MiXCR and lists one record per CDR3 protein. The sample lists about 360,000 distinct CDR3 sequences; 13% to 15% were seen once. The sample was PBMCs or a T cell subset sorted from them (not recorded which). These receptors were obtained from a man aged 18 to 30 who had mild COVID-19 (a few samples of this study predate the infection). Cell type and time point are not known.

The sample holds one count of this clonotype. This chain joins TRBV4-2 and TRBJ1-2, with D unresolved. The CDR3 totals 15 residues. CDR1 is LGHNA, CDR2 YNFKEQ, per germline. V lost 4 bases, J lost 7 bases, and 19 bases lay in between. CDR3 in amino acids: CASSPYDTWEGGYTF. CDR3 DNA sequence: TGTGCCAGCAGCCCTTACGACACGTGGGAAGGTGGCTACACCTTC.

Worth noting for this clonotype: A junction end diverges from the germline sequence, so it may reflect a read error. CDR3 coding DNA: TGCGCCGGCAGCCAAGTGGCTTCAAGCTCCTACGAGCAGTACTTC. It encodes CAGSQVASSSYEQYF. The V gene is TRBV4-3, the J gene TRBJ2-7; the D is unclear. The CDR3 totals 15 residues. Germline CDR1 is LGHNA and CDR2 is YSLEER.

The CDR3 nucleotides read TGTGCCAGCAAGCCGACAGGGGCGATGACTGAAGCTTTCTTT. The encoded protein is CASKPTGAMTEAFF. The chain couples TRBV7-9 to TRBJ1-1; 8 positions agree with TRBD1. Germline V gives CDR1 SEHNR, CDR2 FQNEAQ (reference sequence). This CDR3 is built from 14 residues. V was clipped by 7 bases and J by 5 bases; unmatched bases: 9.

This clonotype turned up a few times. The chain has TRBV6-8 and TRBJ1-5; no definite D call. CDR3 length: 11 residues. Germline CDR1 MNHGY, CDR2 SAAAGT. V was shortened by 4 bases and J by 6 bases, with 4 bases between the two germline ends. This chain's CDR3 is CASSSFQPQHF. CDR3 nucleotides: TGTGCCAGCAGTTCTTTTCAGCCCCAGCATTTT.

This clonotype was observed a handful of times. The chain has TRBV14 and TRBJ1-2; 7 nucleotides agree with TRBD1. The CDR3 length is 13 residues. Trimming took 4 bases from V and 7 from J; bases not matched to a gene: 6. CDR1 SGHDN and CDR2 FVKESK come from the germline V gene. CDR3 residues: CASSLLTGRGYTF. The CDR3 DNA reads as TGTGCCAGCAGCCTTCTGACAGGGCGTGGCTACACCTTC.

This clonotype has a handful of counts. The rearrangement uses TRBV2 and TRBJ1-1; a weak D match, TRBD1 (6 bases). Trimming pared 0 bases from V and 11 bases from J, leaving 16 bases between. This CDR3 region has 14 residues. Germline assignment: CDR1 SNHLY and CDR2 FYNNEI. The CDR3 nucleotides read TGTGCCAGCAGTGAAGCAGGGGGGGCGCAGGCGGCTTTCTTT. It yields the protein CASSEAGGAQAAFF.

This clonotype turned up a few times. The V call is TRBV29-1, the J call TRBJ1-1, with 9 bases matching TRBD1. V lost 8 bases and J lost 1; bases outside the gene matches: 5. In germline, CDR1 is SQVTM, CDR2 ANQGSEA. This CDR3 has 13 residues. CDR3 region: CSLGDRANTEAFF. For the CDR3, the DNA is TGCAGCCTTGGGGACAGGGCGAACACTGAAGCTTTCTTT.

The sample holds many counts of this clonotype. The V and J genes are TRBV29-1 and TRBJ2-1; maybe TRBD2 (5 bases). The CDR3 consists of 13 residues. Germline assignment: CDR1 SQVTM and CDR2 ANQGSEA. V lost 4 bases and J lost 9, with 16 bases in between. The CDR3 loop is CSVALGVEGEQFF. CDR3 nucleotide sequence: TGCAGCGTTGCTCTTGGGGTTGAGGGTGAGCAGTTCTTC.

The CDR3 nucleotides read TGTGCCAGCAGCCGTCAGGGTTCTAGCAATCAGCCCCAGCATTTT. This sequence encodes CASSRQGSSNQPQHF. This chain connects TRBV5-5 to TRBJ1-5; D perhaps matches TRBD1 (5 bases). This CDR3 has 15 residues. In germline, CDR1 is SGHKS, CDR2 YYEKEE (reference sequence). Between the trimmed V and J ends, which lost 4 bases and 0 bases, there was a span of 11 bases.

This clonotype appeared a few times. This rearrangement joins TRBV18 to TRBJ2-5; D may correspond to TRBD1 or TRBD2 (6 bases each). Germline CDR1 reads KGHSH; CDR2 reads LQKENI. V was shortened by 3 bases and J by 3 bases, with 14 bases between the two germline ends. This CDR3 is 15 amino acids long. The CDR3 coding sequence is TGTGCCAGCTCACCCTTGACAGGAGGGGAAGAGACCCAGTACTTC. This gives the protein CASSPLTGGEETQYF.

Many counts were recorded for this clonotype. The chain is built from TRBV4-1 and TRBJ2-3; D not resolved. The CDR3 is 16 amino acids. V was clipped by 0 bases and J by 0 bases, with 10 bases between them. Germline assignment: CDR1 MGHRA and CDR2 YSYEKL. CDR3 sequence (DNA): TGCGCCAGCAGCCAAGAGACTTACCCTAGCACAGATACGCAGTATTTT. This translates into CASSQETYPSTDTQYF.

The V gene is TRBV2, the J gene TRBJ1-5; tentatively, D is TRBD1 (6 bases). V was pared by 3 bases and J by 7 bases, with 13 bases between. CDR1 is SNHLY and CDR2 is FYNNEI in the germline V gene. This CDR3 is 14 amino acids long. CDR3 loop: CASSDSGGGQPQHF. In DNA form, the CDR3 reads TGTGCCAGCAGTGACTCCGGGGGCGGCCAGCCCCAGCATTTT.

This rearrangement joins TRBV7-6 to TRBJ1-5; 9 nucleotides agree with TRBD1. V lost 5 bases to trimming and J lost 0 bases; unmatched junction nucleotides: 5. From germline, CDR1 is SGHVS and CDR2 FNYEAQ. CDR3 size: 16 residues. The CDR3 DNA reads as TGTGCCAGCAGCCCCACAGGGGGCAATAGCAATCAGCCCCAGCATTTT. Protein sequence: CASSPTGGNSNQPQHF.

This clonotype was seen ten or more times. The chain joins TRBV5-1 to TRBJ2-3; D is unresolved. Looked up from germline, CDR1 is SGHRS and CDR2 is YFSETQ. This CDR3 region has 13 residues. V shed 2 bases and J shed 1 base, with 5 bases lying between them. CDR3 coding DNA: TGCGCCAGCAGCTTCCTGGGCACAGATACGCAGTATTTT. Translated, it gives CASSFLGTDTQYF. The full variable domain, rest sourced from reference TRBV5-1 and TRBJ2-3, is KAGVTQTPRYLIKTRGQQVTLSCSPISGHRSVSWYQQTPGQGLQFLFEYFSETQRNKGNFPGRFSGRQFSNSRSEMNVSTLELGDSALYLCASSFLGTDTQYFGPGTRLTVL.

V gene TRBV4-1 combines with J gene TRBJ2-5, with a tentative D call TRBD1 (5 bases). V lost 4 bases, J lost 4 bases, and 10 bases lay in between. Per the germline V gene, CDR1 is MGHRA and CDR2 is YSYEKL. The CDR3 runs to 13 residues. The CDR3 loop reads CASSRIGVETQYF. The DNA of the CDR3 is TGCGCCAGCAGCCGAATAGGGGTAGAGACCCAGTACTTC.

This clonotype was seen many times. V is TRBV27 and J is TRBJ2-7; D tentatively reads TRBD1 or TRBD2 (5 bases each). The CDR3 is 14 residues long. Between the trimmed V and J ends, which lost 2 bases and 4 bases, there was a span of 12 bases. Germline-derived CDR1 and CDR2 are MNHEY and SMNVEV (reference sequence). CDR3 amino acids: CASSLAMGVYEQYV. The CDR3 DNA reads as TGTGCCAGCAGTTTAGCCATGGGGGTGTACGAGCAGTACGTC.

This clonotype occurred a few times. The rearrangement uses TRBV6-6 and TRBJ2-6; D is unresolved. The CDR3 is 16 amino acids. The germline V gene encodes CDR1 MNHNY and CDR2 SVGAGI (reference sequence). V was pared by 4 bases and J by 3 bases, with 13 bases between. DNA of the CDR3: TGTGCCAGCAGTTCTGACTCATTGCTTGGGGCCAACGTCCTGACTTTC. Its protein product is CASSSDSLLGANVLTF.

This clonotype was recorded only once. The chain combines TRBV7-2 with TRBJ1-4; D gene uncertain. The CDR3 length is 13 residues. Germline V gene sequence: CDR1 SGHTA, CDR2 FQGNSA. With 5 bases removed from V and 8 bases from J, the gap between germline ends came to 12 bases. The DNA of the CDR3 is TGTGCCAGCAGCCCGGTCCATGGGGAAAAACTGTTTTTT. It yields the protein CASSPVHGEKLFF.

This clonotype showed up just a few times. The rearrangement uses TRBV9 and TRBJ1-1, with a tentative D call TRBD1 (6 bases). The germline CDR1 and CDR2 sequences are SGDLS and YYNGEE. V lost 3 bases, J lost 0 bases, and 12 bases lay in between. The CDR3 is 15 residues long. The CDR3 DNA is TGTGCCAGCAGCGCCAAACAGGGAGTGAACACTGAAGCTTTCTTT. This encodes CASSAKQGVNTEAFF.

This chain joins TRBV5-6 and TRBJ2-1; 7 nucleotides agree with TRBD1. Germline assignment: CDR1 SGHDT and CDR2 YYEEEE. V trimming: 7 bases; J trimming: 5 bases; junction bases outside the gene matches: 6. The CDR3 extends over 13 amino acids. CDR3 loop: CASPPGQHNEQFF. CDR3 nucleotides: TGTGCCAGCCCGCCGGGACAGCACAATGAGCAGTTCTTC.

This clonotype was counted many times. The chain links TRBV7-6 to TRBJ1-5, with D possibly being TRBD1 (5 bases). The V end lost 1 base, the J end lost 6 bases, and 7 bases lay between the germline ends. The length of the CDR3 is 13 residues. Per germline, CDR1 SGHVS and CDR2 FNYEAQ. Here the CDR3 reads CASSLGQGQPQHF. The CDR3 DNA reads TGTGCCAGCAGCTTAGGTCAGGGTCAGCCCCAGCATTTT. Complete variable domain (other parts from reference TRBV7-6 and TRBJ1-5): GAGVSQSPRYKVTKRGQDVALRCDPISGHVSLYWYRQALGQGPEFLTYFNYEAQQDKSGLPNDRFSAERPEGSISTLTIQRTEQRDSAMYRCASSLGQGQPQHFGDGTRLSIL.

The CDR3 loop is CASSAKGGGSSEAFF. CDR3 sequence (DNA): TGTGCCAGCAGCGCGAAGGGAGGGGGCTCGTCTGAAGCTTTCTTT. The genes are TRBV9 and TRBJ1-1; 7 nucleotides match TRBD1. CDR3 size: 15 residues. J was trimmed by 6 bases and V by 3 bases; bases with no gene match: 11. Per germline, CDR1 SGDLS and CDR2 YYNGEE. The full variable domain, rest sourced from reference TRBV9 and TRBJ1-1, is DSGVTQTPKHLITATGQRVTLRCSPRSGDLSVYWYQQSLDQGLQFLIQYYNGEERAKGNILERFSAQQFPDLHSELNLSSLELGDSALYFCASSAKGGGSSEAFFGQGTRLTVV.

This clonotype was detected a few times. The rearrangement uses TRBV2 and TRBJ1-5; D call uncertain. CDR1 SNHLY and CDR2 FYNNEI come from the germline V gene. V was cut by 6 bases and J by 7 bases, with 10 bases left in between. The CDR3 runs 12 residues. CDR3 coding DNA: TGTGCCAGCAGGTTAACGGGGCAGCCCCAGCATTTT. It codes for CASRLTGQPQHF.

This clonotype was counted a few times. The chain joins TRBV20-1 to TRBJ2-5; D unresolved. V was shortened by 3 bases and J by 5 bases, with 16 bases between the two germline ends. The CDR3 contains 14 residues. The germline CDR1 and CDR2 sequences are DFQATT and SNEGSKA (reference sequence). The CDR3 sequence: CSARPPLFGETQYF. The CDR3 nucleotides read TGCAGTGCTAGGCCCCCGCTCTTTGGGGAGACCCAGTACTTC.

CDR3 coding DNA: TGCAGCGAGCGCGGGGGGGCCTACAATGAGCAGTTCTTC. Protein product: CSERGGAYNEQFF. This chain links TRBV29-1 with TRBJ2-1, with 9 bases aligning to TRBD2. This CDR3 contains 13 residues. Trimming removed 7 bases from V and 2 bases from J; junction bases left unmatched: 3. Germline V gene sequence: CDR1 SQVTM, CDR2 ANQGSEA.

The chain's CDR3 is CASSPNAGDTQYF. CDR3 nucleotide sequence: TGTGCCAGCAGCCCTAACGCGGGAGATACGCAGTATTTT. The chain couples TRBV13 to TRBJ2-3; tentatively, D is TRBD2 (5 bases). V was trimmed by 5 bases and J by 5 bases, leaving 11 bases between them. There are 13 residues in the CDR3. Per the germline V gene, CDR1 is PRHDT and CDR2 is FYEKMQ (reference sequence).

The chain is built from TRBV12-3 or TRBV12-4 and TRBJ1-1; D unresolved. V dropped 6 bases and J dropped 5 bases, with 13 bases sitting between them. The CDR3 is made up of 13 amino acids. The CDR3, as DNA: TGTGCCAGCAGGGCAGGAACGGGGACTGAAGCTTTCTTT. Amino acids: CASRAGTGTEAFF.

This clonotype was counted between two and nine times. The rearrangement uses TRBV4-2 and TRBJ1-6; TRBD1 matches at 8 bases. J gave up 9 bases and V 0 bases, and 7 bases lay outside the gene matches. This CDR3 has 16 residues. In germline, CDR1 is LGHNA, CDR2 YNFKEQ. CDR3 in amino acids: CASSQEMTGVASPLHF. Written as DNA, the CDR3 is TGTGCCAGCAGCCAAGAAATGACAGGGGTGGCTTCACCCCTCCACTTT.

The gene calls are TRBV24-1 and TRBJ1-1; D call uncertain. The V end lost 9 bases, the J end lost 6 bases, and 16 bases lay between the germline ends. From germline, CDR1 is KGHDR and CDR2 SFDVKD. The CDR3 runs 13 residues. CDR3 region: CATRRDGKAEAFF. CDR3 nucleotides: TGTGCCACCCGTCGAGACGGAAAAGCTGAAGCTTTCTTT.

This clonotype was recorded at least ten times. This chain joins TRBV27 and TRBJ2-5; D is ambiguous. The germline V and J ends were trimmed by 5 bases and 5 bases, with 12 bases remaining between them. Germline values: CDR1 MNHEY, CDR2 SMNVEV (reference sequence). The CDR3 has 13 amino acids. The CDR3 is CASSPRTRETQYF. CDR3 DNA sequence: TGTGCCAGCAGTCCTCGGACGCGGGAGACCCAGTACTTC.

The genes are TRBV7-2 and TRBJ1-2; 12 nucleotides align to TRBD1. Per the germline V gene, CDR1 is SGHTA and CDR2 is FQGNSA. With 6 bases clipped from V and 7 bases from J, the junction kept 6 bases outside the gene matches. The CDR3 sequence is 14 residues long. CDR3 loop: CASRFRDRGPGYTF. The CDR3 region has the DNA TGTGCCAGCAGGTTCCGGGACAGGGGGCCTGGCTACACCTTC.

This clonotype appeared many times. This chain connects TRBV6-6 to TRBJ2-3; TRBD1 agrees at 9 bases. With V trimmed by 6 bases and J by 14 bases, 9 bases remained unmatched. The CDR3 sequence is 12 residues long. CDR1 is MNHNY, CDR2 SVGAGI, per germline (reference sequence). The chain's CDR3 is CASRSLGTGTYF. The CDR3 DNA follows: TGTGCCAGCAGGTCCCTGGGGACAGGGACGTATTTT.